The source of this T cell receptor beta chain is a study of blood T cell repertoires in COVID-19. As for the study in general: COVID-19 samples from acute and convalescent phases originated in the United States, Italy and Spain. The analysed material was cDNA or gDNA that came from T cells, B-cell-depleted T cells, or PBMCs.

This CDR3 is built from 13 residues. Per the germline V gene, CDR1 is SGHTA and CDR2 is FQGTGA. Trimming pared 0 bases from V and 9 bases from J, leaving 6 bases between. Source study methods: Reference gene primer amplification gave estimated nucleated cell counts. The assay was immunoSEQ multiplex PCR, and TCRdb's table has in-frame clones only and misses some. D and trimming were read from the DNA, whereas the V and J calls and clone size are those reported in that table. The sample yields approximately 93,000 clones, 70% to 90% seen once. In this sample, this clone turned up a few times. The sequenced material came from peripheral blood. The TCR was taken from a man aged 55 to 70 with acute or convalescent COVID-19. The chain combines TRBV7-3 with TRBJ1-6; D remains unclear. The CDR3 nucleotides read TGTGCCAGCAGCTTAACGGGAGGTTCACCCCTCCACTTT. As protein: CASSLTGGSPLHF.